The T cell receptor beta chain under discussion was sequenced for a study of cytomegalovirus exposure and HLA in healthy donors. This clone was counted a few times. The target antigen is unknown. Study-wide findings and caveats: With high specificity and sensitivity, the classifier reportedly diagnosed cytomegalovirus status. Most observed TCR sequences were rare, whereas some public TCRs were detected in many donors. Being indistinguishable, some V segments were excluded, TRBV6-2 and TRBV6-3 among them. Follow-up analysis found HLA locus-dependent TCR association rates, highest for DRB1 and lowest for HLA-C.

The PCR used 60 Vbeta and 13 Jbeta primers. Clones were read by immunoSEQ multiplex PCR, and TCRdb kept only the in-frame ones, dropping some. This table has some 150,000 clones, about 77% appearing once. The V end was cut by 6 bases, the J end by 6 bases, with 17 bases between. The CDR3 spans 14 residues. Germline-derived CDR1 and CDR2 are MRHNA and SNTAGT. This clonotype was sampled from a woman in her 40s in good health and CMV-seronegative. The sample was PBMCs. The genes are TRBV6-4 and TRBJ1-2; D call uncertain. The CDR3 bases are TGTGCCAGCAGCGCCCAAAGCGGAAGGGATGGCTACACCTTC. Translated, it gives CASSAQSGRDGYTF.